The rows below give T cell receptor beta chains drawn from one sample of a study of blood T cell repertoires in COVID-19. Only in-frame clones appear in the TCRdb table, and some are missing; sequencing was by immunoSEQ multiplex PCR. The sample contains some 230,000 clones, roughly 80% of which appear only once. Sequencing used peripheral blood. The receptors here all came from a woman aged 25-40 years who had recovered from COVID-19. The CDR3 runs from the conserved cysteine through the conserved F or W. D genes are given only for firm matches. Size is omitted from some rows. Given values are once, few, many or a class for expanded clones.

TRBV14,TRBJ2-1,.,.,TGTGCCAGCAGCCAAGTGGCTAGAAAGCAGTTCTTC,CASSQVARKQFF
TRBV11-2,TRBJ2-5,.,.,TGTGCCAGCAGCTTAGAGCGGAGGGAGACCCAGTACTTC,CASSLERRETQYF
TRBV4-2,TRBJ2-3,.,.,TGTGCCAGCAGCCAGGATCCTCCCTTAAGCGGGCTCACAGATACGCAGTATTTT,CASSQDPPLSGLTDTQYF
TRBV11-2,TRBJ2-3,.,TRBD2,TGTGCCAGCGGGCTAGCGGGACTCTTCACAGATACGCAGTATTTT,CASGLAGLFTDTQYF
TRBV24-1,TRBJ1-1,.,TRBD1,TGTGCCACCAGTGGCGGACAGGGTTACACTGAAGCTTTCTTT,CATSGGQGYTEAFF
TRBV14,TRBJ2-5,.,.,TGTGCCAGCAGCCTCGGTGAGACCCAGTACTTC,CASSLGETQYF
TRBV11-3,TRBJ2-5,.,TRBD1,TGTGCCAGCAGCTTAGCGGGACAGATAGAAGAGACCCAGTACTTC,CASSLAGQIEETQYF
TRBV27,TRBJ1-4,.,.,TGTGCCAGCAGTCCTAGAATGAATGAAAAACTGTTTTTT,CASSPRMNEKLFF
TRBV5-1,TRBJ2-1,.,TRBD2,TGCGCCAGCAGCGGGGAGGGGACGTGGTCTTATGAGCAGTTCTTC,CASSGEGTWSYEQFF
TRBV27,TRBJ1-1,.,.,TGTGCCAGCAGTTTTTGGAGTCATCGGGACAAAGCTTTCTTT,CASSFWSHRDKAFF
TRBV11-1,TRBJ2-1,.,TRBD2,TGTGCCAGCAGCTCCCAACTAGCGGGAGGCAATGAGCAGTTCTTC,CASSSQLAGGNEQFF
TRBV5-1,TRBJ2-7,.,.,TGCGCCAGCAGCCCGGGACACCCTCCTATCTCCTACGAGCAGTACTTC,CASSPGHPPISYEQYF
TRBV25-1,TRBJ2-2,once,.,TGTGCCAGCAGTGAATTCGGGTCCCAGGGCGGGGAGCTGTTTTTT,CASSEFGSQGGELFF
TRBV6-5,TRBJ1-3,.,.,TGTGCCAGCAGCGTAGTCCTTGCTGGAAACACCATATATTTT,CASSVVLAGNTIYF
TRBV30,TRBJ1-2,.,TRBD1,TGTGCCTGGAGTGTACTTAGGACAGGGGGTGGCTACACCTTC,CAWSVLRTGGGYTF
TRBV27,TRBJ2-3,.,TRBD2,TGTGCCAGCAGCCCTAGGACTAGCGGAGATACGCAGTATTTT,CASSPRTSGDTQYF
TRBV12-5,TRBJ1-1,few,TRBD1,TGTGCTAGTGGGGGACAGGGTGGAACTGAAGCTTTCTTT,CASGGQGGTEAFF
TRBV7-6,TRBJ2-3,.,TRBD1,TGTGCCAGCAGCATACCCCCGGGACAGAGCACAGATACGCAGTATTTT,CASSIPPGQSTDTQYF
TRBV6-1,TRBJ2-6,.,TRBD1,TGTGCCAGCAGTGAAGAGGGGACAGGGGGCTTTGTTTTCTCTGGGGCCAACGTCCTGACTTTC,CASSEEGTGGFVFSGANVLTF
TRBV3-1/TRBV3-2,TRBJ2-3,once,TRBD2,TGTGCCAGCAGCCAAGAACGGGACTACCCCACAGATACGCAGTATTTT,CASSQERDYPTDTQYF
TRBV19,TRBJ1-2,.,TRBD1,TGTGCCAGTAGCGGACAGGGGAACTATGGCTACACCTTC,CASSGQGNYGYTF
TRBV3-1/TRBV3-2,TRBJ2-3,.,.,TGTGCCAGCGGCGAGACTAGCACAGATACGCAGTATTTT,CASGETSTDTQYF
TRBV4-1,TRBJ1-2,.,.,TGCGCCAGCAGCCAAGACGAGGGATTGAACTTCTATGGCTACACCTTC,CASSQDEGLNFYGYTF
TRBV12-5,TRBJ2-5,.,TRBD2,TGTGCTATTCGACTAGCGGGAGTTTCAGAGACCCAGTACTTC,CAIRLAGVSETQYF
TRBV11-2,TRBJ1-2,.,TRBD1,TGTGCCAGCAGCTCCCAGACAGGGGGCTATGGCTACACCTTC,CASSSQTGGYGYTF
TRBV28,TRBJ2-1,.,.,TGTGCCAGCAGTTTACGGACAGTCAATGAGCAGTTCTTC,CASSLRTVNEQFF
TRBV18,TRBJ1-5,.,.,TGTGCCAGCTCACCCATTGCAGGTTCAGACCAGCCCCAGCATTTT,CASSPIAGSDQPQHF
TRBV30,TRBJ1-5,.,.,TGTGCCTGGAGTACCCCCGTGGCCCCGGGATTGCAGCCCCAGCATTTT,CAWSTPVAPGLQPQHF
TRBV3-1/TRBV3-2,TRBJ1-2,many,.,TGTGCCAGCAGCCAAGATACCACGGGCTATGGCTACACCTTC,CASSQDTTGYGYTF
TRBV3-1/TRBV3-2,TRBJ2-7,few,TRBD2,TGTGCCAGCAGCCAAGATAGGCTAGCGGTCGGGCAGTACTTC,CASSQDRLAVGQYF
TRBV5-1,TRBJ2-5,.,.,TGCGCCAGCAGCTCTTGGACAGCTACGAGGGAGACCCAGTACTTC,CASSSWTATRETQYF
TRBV5-4,TRBJ2-5,.,TRBD2,TGTGCCAGCAGCTTGGTTGCGGGAGGGCCGATAGAGACCCAGTACTTC,CASSLVAGGPIETQYF
TRBV28,TRBJ2-2,.,.,TGTGCCAGCAGTTCACCCGGTAGGGCGGGTACCGGGGAGCTGTTTTTT,CASSSPGRAGTGELFF
TRBV7-9,TRBJ1-2,.,.,TGTGCCAGCAGCTTAGTATATGGGGAGGCCTATGGCTACACCTTC,CASSLVYGEAYGYTF
TRBV5-1,TRBJ1-3,few,.,TGCGCCAGCAGCTTGTACCCAGGGGCCTCTGGAAACACCATATATTTT,CASSLYPGASGNTIYF
TRBV15,TRBJ2-1,.,.,TGTGCCACCAGCACCTCCAGGGGCCGCTACAATGAGCAGTTCTTC,CATSTSRGRYNEQFF
TRBV5-1,TRBJ2-7,.,.,TGCGCCAGCAGCTTGAGCAACTACGAGCAGTACTTC,CASSLSNYEQYF
TRBV3-1/TRBV3-2,TRBJ2-1,.,TRBD2,TGTGCCAGCAGCCATTTCAGCGGGAGGGGGTCCTACAATGAGCAGTTCTTC,CASSHFSGRGSYNEQFF
TRBV4-1,TRBJ2-3,.,TRBD2,TGCGCCAGCAGCCAAGCCTTCCTATGGACTAGCGGACGGGATACGCAGTATTTT,CASSQAFLWTSGRDTQYF
TRBV20-1,TRBJ2-7,.,TRBD2,TGCAGTGCTAGTCCGGGACTAGCGGGAAAGGGGTCCTACGAGCAGTACTTC,CSASPGLAGKGSYEQYF
TRBV29-1,TRBJ2-6,.,TRBD2,TGCAGCGTTGAAGGGGGACTAGCGGCCTCTGGGGCCAACGTCCTGACTTTC,CSVEGGLAASGANVLTF
TRBV3-1/TRBV3-2,TRBJ2-7,.,TRBD2,TGTGCCAGCAGCCAAATAAGCGGGAGGGCCATCTACGAGCAGTACTTC,CASSQISGRAIYEQYF
TRBV28,TRBJ1-2,.,TRBD1,TGTGCCAGCAGTTTGGCGACAGGGTATGGCTACACCTTC,CASSLATGYGYTF
TRBV5-6,TRBJ2-2,.,.,TGTGCCAGCAGCACGACGAAAAGGGAGTCAAGAATTCCCGGGGAGCTGTTTTTT,CASSTTKRESRIPGELFF
TRBV27,TRBJ2-1,.,TRBD2,TGTGCCAGCAGTTTCCACGGCCTCGGAGCGGGGGGCCTTTACAATGAGCAGTTCTTC,CASSFHGLGAGGLYNEQFF
TRBV28,TRBJ1-1,.,TRBD1,TGTGCCAGCAGTTCACAGGGGGCGGCTGAAGCTTTCTTT,CASSSQGAAEAFF
TRBV14,TRBJ2-3,once,TRBD2,TGTGCCAGCAGCTATTCTTCGACTAGCGGGAGGGCCCGAACAGATACGCAGTATTTT,CASSYSSTSGRARTDTQYF
TRBV10-2,TRBJ2-5,.,.,TGCGCCAGCAGTGCCCGGGGTATGGAGACCCAGTACTTC,CASSARGMETQYF
TRBV5-5,TRBJ2-7,.,.,TGTGCCAGCAGCTTCGCAGGGTTAACCTACGAGCAGTACTTC,CASSFAGLTYEQYF
TRBV20-1,TRBJ2-7,once,.,TGCAGTGCTCGAAGACAGGAGCAGTACTTC,CSARRQEQYF
TRBV4-1,TRBJ2-7,.,TRBD2,TGCGCCAGCAGCCCCACACTAGCGTACGAGCAGTACTTC,CASSPTLAYEQYF
TRBV11-2,TRBJ1-1,.,TRBD1,TGTGCCAGCAGCCGAGACAGGGCAGGCACTGAAGCTTTCTTT,CASSRDRAGTEAFF
TRBV5-1,TRBJ1-1,.,TRBD1,TGCGCCAGCAGCTCCCTAGGGGGCAGGAACACTGAAGCTTTCTTT,CASSSLGGRNTEAFF
TRBV7-9,TRBJ2-7,.,TRBD2,TGTGCCAGCAGCTTAAGTCCATGGCTAGCGGGAGACGGCTACGAGCAGTACTTC,CASSLSPWLAGDGYEQYF
TRBV5-1,TRBJ2-7,.,.,TGCGCCAGCAGCTCTTCAATACAGGTTGGCCACGAGCAGTACTTC,CASSSSIQVGHEQYF
TRBV2,TRBJ2-7,.,.,TGTGCCAGCATCGGAGTAGCGGTTGTTAGCTCCTACGAGCAGTACTTC,CASIGVAVVSSYEQYF
TRBV4-1,TRBJ2-1,.,TRBD1,TGCGCCAGCAGCCAGGAACAGGGGTGGCATGAGCAGTTCTTC,CASSQEQGWHEQFF
TRBV5-6,TRBJ1-4,once,TRBD1,TGTGCCAGCAGCGGCGACGGGACAGCCCATAATGAAAAACTGTTTTTT,CASSGDGTAHNEKLFF
TRBV19,TRBJ2-1,.,.,TGTGCCAGTAGTAGAATGTTGGGGTCAGGGTGGAATGAGCAGTTCTTC,CASSRMLGSGWNEQFF